Below, 2 T cell receptor beta chains from the same sample are listed, as sequenced in a study of shared clonotypes between healthy human individuals. Produced via immunoSEQ multiplex PCR; TCRdb's table is partial and in-frame only. This sample has fewer than 1.6 million clones, with approximately 98.5% found just once. Sequenced: naive CD4+ T cells sorted from blood. The subset here: CD45RA+ positively selected. The receptor source for this set is a man aged 25-40 years in good health.

The V call is TRBV18, the J call TRBJ2-7; 12 nucleotides align to TRBD2. The CDR3 consists of 22 residues. With 2 bases clipped from V and 0 bases from J, the junction kept 20 bases outside the gene matches. Germline CDR1 is KGHSH and CDR2 is LQKENI. The CDR3 loop is CASSPGSGGTPSGRALSYEQYF. The CDR3 DNA follows: TGTGCCAGCTCACCAGGGTCCGGGGGCACGCCTAGCGGGAGGGCCCTCTCCTACGAGCAGTACTTC.

The chain employs TRBV30 and TRBJ2-5, with unresolved D. CDR1 GTSNPN and CDR2 SVGIG come from the germline V gene (reference sequence). V gave up 0 bases and J gave up 2 bases, with 4 bases separating them. The CDR3 extends over 12 amino acids. The CDR3 region has the DNA TGTGCCTGGAGTGTAGTTCAAGAGACCCAGTACTTC. Translated, it gives CAWSVVQETQYF. The variable domain in full, with the rest retrieved from reference TRBV30 and TRBJ2-5, is SQTIHQWPATLVQPVGSPLSLECTVEGTSNPNLYWYRQAAGRGLQLLFYSVGIGQISSEVPQNLSASRPQDRQFILSSKKLLLSDSGFYLCAWSVVQETQYFGPGTRLLVL.